This T cell receptor (beta chain) was recorded in a study of T cells in Graves' hyperthyroidism and ophthalmopathy (dated by TCRdb to about 2019). With regard to the full study: Peripheral blood samples were taken at the time of initial diagnosis, prior to any treatment. To identify TCR V-J signatures that set the groups apart, the researchers used a discovery cohort of roughly 100 patients, made up of about 44 with Graves' ophthalmopathy and 55 to 65 with stable Graves' hyperthyroidism. Once sampling was done, hyperthyroidism patients were given methimazole at a starting dose of 30 mg daily, whereas ophthalmopathy patients were given high-dose intravenous methylprednisolone. The paper reports TCR Vbeta CDR3 sequencing of some 140 peripheral blood samples: approximately 43 ophthalmopathy, fewer than 80 hyperthyroidism and 17 progressor patients. Prospective prediction of ophthalmopathy was tested in an independent validation cohort consisting of some 19 hyperthyroidism patients and around 16 patients who later progressed to ophthalmopathy. In addition, the study compared T-cell repertoires in thyroid tissue and in blood from 6 or 7 Graves' hyperthyroidism patients. The 75 to 100 discovery patients were divided at random into training and test sets in a 7:3 ratio. The investigation overall reported the following: Blood samples also contained most of the expanded thyroid clonotypes (frequency above 0.001), which suggests that blood repertoires may reflect thyroid immune responses. Sample size was not statistically predetermined, and investigators were not blinded to group allocation. In validation, the model predicted progression to ophthalmopathy a median of around six months before onset, with around 70% sensitivity and more than 72% specificity. A 13 V-J signature model separated ophthalmopathy from stable hyperthyroidism, with 87.88% sensitivity and roughly 82% specificity in cross-validation and 80%/75% in testing.

A patient counted as having stable Graves' hyperthyroidism if no progression to ophthalmopathy occurred over 18 months of follow-up. The hyperthyroidism patients were between 18 and 65 years old and newly diagnosed, with a disease duration of less than 2 months. Any patient with an uncontrolled infection, another autoimmune disease, pregnancy or lactation was excluded. Diagnoses relied on clinical symptoms, serum thyroxine and TRAb, thyroid ultrasound and orbital computed tomography. PBMCs were separated from 10 ml of fresh peripheral blood using Ficoll-Paque density gradient centrifugation. Trizol reagent was used to extract total RNA, and RNA quality was then checked on an Agilent 2100 Bioanalyzer. The TCR beta CDR3 regions were amplified from RNA transcripts. For the first round of RT-PCR on the TCR CDR3, the HTBI primer set was used together with the Qiagen OneStep RT-PCR kit. Libraries were constructed in a second round of multiplex PCR, after which size selection and purification were performed. Paired-end sequencing of the libraries was performed with 100 bp reads on an Illumina HiSeq2000. The authors processed their data as follows. SOAPnuke was used to process the raw data, with reads discarded if the reads contained adapters or uncalled bases, had a mean Phred below 15, or lacked an exact constant-primer or identifier match. High-quality paired reads were merged using COPE v1.2.5, and each unique nucleotide sequence was defined as a clonotype. MiTCR v1.1 was used to align the clonotypes against IMGT TRBV, TRBD and TRBJ reference segments. The analysis included only V-J combinations with a frequency above 0.0001, which together covered more than 98% of the repertoires. The TCS score was defined as the ratio of F50 (clonal expansion) to E x V (chaos), calculated using BLOSUM62-based TCRdist between CDR3 peptides within each V-J. Welch's t-statistics and random forest reduced some 510 V-J features to roughly 13, which were used in a naive Bayes classifier (R e1071). Using fastp trimming at Q25 and MiXCR clonotype assembly, TCRdb reanalyzed the public sequencing data and kept in-frame beta chains. Under each unique CDR3 protein, matching rows form one entry showing the most common genes and DNA. V and J calls and clone size were set by TCRdb, not the authors. For this sample there are roughly 380,000 distinct CDR3 sequences; roughly an eighth appear just once. The leading ten clones occupy 5% to 6.5% of the sample.

V gives up 4 bases and J gives up 8 bases, and the segment between their germline ends measures 11 bases. The CDR3 numbers 13 residues from cysteine through phenylalanine. The sequence is cut down to CDR3 DNA, 39 bases in frame from base 1. This clonotype was counted many times. Its antigen has not been determined. Per-base quality was not reported, and no clone a single base away is much larger than it. The sequence was collected from a woman aged 18 to 35 with Graves' hyperthyroidism. Sequences were obtained from blood. The chain is assembled from TRBV12-3 or TRBV12-4 and TRBJ2-2, with no confident D gene call. The DNA sequence reads TGTGCCAGCAGTTCACGGGCGTCTGGGGAGCTGTTTTTT. This encodes CASSSRASGELFF.